This T cell receptor beta chain was retrieved from a study of blood T cell repertoires in COVID-19. For the study at large: Samples came from the United States, Italy and Spain, spanning acute and convalescent COVID-19. From T cells, B-cell-depleted T cells, or PBMCs came the material, which was cDNA or gDNA.

The V end lost 4 bases, the J end lost 7 bases, and 12 bases lay between the germline ends. Germline-derived CDR1 and CDR2 are KGHDR and SFDVKD. This CDR3 has 13 residues. In the source study's methods: Amplification from reference gene primers served as the basis for estimated nucleated cell counts. TCRdb's table, derived via immunoSEQ multiplex PCR, lists solely in-frame clones and lacks some. V and J calls plus clone size are reproduced from that table; the DNA served to infer D and trimming. Of 100,000 to 150,000 clones listed, about 88% are singletons. The V call is TRBV24-1, the J call TRBJ2-5; TRBD1 is a possible D gene (5 bases). The sample consisted of peripheral blood. The origin of this receptor is a woman of 80 years or more with acute or convalescent COVID-19. CDR3 bases: TGTGCCACCAGTGAACAGGTTCTGGGGACCCAGTACTTC. Its protein is CATSEQVLGTQYF.